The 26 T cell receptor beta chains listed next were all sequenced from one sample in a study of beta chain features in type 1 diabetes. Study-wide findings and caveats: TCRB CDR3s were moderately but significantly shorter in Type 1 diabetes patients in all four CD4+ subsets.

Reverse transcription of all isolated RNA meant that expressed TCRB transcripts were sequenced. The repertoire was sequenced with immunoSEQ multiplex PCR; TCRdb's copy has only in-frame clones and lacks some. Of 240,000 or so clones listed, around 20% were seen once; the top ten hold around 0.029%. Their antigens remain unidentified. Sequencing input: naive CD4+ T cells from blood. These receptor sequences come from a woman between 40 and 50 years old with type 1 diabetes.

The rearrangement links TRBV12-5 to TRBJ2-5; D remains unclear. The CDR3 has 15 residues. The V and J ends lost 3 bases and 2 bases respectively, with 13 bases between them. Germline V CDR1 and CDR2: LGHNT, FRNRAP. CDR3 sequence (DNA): TGTGCTAGTGGTTTCGGGTTAGGAGAACAAGAGACCCAGTACTTC. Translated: CASGFGLGEQETQYF.

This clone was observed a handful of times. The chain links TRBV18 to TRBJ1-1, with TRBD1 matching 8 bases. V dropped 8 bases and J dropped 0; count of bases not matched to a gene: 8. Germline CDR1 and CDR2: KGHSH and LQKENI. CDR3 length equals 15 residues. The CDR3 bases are TGTGCCAGCGGCGCAGGGGGCGGTATGAACACTGAAGCTTTCTTT. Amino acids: CASGAGGGMNTEAFF.

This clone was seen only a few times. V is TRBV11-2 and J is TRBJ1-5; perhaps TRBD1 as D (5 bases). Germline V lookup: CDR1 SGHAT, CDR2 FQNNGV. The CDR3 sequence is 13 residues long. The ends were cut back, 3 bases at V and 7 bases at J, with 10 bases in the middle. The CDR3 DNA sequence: TGTGCCAGCAGCTTCAGGGTCGGCCAGCCCCAGCATTTT. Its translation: CASSFRVGQPQHF.

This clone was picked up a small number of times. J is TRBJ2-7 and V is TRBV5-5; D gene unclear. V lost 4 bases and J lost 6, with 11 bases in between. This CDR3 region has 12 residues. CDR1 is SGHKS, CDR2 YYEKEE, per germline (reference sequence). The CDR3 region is CASSMGWSEQYF. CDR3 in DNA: TGTGCCAGCAGCATGGGCTGGAGCGAGCAGTACTTC.

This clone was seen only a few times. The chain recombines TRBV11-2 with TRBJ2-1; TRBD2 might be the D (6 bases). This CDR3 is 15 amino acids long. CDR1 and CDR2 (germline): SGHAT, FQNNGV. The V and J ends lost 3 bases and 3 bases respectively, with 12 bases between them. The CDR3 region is CASSFTSSSYNEQFF. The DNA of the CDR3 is TGTGCCAGCAGCTTTACTAGCTCGAGCTACAATGAGCAGTTCTTC.

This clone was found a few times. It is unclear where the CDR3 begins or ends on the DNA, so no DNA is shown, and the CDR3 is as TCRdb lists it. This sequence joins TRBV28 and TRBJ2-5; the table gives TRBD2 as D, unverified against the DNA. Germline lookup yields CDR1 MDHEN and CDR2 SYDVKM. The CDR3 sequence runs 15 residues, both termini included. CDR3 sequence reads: CASSTSGGLQETQYF.

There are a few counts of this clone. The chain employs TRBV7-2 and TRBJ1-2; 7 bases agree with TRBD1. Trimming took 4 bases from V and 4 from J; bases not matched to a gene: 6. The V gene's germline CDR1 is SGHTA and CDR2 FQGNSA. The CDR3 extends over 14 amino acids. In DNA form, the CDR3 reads TGTGCCAGCAGCTCGGGACAGTTCCCCTATGGCTACACCTTC. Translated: CASSSGQFPYGYTF.

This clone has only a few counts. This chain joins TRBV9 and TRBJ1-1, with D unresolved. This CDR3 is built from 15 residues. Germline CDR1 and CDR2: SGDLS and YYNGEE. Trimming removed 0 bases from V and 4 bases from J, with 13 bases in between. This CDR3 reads CASSVASVITTEAFF. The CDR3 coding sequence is TGTGCCAGCAGCGTAGCTTCGGTGATAACCACTGAAGCTTTCTTT.

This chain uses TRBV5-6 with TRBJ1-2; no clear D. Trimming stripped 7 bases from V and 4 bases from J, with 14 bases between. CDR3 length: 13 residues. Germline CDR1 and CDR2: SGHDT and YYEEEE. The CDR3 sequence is CASGLPGIYGYTF. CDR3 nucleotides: TGTGCCAGCGGCCTCCCGGGGATCTATGGCTACACCTTC.

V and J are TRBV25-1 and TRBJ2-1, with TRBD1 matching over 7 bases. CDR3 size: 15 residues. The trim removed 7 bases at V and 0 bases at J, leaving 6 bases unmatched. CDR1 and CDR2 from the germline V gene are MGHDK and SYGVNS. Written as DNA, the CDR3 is TGTGCCAGCAATACACAGGGGTACTCCTACAATGAGCAGTTCTTC. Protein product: CASNTQGYSYNEQFF.

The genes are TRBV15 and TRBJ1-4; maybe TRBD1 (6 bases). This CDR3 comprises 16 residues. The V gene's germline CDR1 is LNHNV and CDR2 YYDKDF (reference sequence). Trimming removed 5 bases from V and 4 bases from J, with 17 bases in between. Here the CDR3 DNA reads TGTGCCACCAGCGGAGGTTTAGGACAGCTTAATGAAAAACTGTTTTTT. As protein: CATSGGLGQLNEKLFF.

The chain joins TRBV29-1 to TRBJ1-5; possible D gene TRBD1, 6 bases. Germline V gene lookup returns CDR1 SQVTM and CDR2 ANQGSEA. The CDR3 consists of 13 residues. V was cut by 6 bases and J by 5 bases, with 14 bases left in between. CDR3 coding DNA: TGCAGCGTCCGAGGGGGTCCCGATCAGCCCCAGCATTTT. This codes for CSVRGGPDQPQHF.

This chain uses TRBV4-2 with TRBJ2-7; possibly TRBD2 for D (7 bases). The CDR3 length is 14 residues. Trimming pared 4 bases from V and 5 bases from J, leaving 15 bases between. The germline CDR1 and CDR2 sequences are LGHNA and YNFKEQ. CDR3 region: CASSPMAGDNEQYF. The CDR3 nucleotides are TGTGCCAGCAGCCCCATGGCGGGGGACAACGAGCAGTACTTC.

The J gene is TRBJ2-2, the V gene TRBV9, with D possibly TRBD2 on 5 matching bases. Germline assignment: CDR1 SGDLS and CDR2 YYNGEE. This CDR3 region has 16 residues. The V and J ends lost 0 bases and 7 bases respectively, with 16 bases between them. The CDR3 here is CASSVGSRARDGELFF. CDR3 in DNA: TGTGCCAGCAGCGTAGGGTCCCGGGCGAGGGACGGGGAGCTGTTTTTT.

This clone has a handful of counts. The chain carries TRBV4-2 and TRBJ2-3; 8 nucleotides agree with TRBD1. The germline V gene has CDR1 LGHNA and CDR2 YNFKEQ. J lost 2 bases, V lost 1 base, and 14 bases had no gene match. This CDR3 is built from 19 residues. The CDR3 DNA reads TGTGCCAGCAGCCAAGGTCCAGGATTGGGACAGGCGAACACAGATACGCAGTATTTT. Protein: CASSQGPGLGQANTDTQYF.

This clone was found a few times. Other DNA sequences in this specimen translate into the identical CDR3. This CDR3 is CASSSGQGNTEAFF. CDR3 nucleotides: TGTGCCAGCAGTTCGGGACAGGGGAACACTGAAGCTTTCTTT. The chain employs TRBV28 and TRBJ1-1; 9 nucleotides agree with TRBD1. Trimming at V came to 4 bases and at J to 1 base, leaving 1 base not matched to a gene. The CDR3 extends over 14 amino acids. Germline CDR1 MDHEN, CDR2 SYDVKM. Based on the CDR3 plus reference TRBV28 and TRBJ1-1, the full variable domain is DVKVTQSSRYLVKRTGEKVFLECVQDMDHENMFWYRQDPGLGLRLIYFSYDVKMKEKGDIPEGYSVSREKKERFSLILESASTNQTSMYLCASSSGQGNTEAFFGQGTRLTVV.

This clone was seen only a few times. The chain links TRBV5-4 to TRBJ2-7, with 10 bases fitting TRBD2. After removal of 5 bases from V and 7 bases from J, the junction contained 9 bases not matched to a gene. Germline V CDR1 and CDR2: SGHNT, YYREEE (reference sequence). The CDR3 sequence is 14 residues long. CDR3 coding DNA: TGTGCCAGCAGGTGGAGCGGGAGGGCTGAAGAGCAGTACTTC. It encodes CASRWSGRAEEQYF.

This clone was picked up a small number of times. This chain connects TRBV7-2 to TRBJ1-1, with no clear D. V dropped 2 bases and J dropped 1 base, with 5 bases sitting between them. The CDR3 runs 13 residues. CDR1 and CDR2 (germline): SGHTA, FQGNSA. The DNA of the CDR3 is TGTGCCAGCAGCTTAAACAGGAACACTGAAGCTTTCTTT. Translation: CASSLNRNTEAFF.

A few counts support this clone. CDR3 residues: CASAGTANTEAFF. For the CDR3, the DNA is TGTGCCAGCGCCGGGACAGCCAACACTGAAGCTTTCTTT. The genes are TRBV5-6 and TRBJ1-1; 7 bases are shared with TRBD1. This CDR3 contains 13 residues. Germline V CDR1 and CDR2: SGHDT, YYEEEE. The junction had 5 bases not matched to a gene; V was cut back by 7 bases and J by 2 bases.

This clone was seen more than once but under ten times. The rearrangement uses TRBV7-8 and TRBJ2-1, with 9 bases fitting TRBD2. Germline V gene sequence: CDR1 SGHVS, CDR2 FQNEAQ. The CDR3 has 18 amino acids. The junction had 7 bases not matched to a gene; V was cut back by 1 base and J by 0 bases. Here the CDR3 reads CASSLVGLAGSSYNEQFF. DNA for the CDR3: TGTGCCAGCAGCTTAGTCGGTCTAGCGGGGAGCTCCTACAATGAGCAGTTCTTC.

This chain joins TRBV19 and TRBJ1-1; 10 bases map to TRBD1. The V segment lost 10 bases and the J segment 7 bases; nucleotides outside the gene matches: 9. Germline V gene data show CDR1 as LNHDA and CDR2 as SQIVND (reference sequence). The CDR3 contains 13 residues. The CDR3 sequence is CATTDRGVGEAFF. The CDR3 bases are TGTGCCACCACGGACAGGGGGGTCGGTGAAGCTTTCTTT.

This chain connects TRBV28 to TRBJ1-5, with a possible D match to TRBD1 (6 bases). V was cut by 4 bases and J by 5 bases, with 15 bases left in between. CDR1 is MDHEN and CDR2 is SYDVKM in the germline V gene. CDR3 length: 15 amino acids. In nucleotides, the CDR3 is TGTGCCAGCAGTTCCGCCGGCGGGGGCCATCAGCCCCAGCATTTT. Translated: CASSSAGGGHQPQHF.

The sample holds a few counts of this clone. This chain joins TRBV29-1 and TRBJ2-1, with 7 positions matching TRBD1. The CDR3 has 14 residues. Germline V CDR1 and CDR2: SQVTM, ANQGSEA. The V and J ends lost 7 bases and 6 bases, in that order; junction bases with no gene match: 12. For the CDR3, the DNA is TGCAGCGCCAATGGGGACAGCGCTGTCAATGAGCAGTTCTTC. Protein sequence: CSANGDSAVNEQFF.

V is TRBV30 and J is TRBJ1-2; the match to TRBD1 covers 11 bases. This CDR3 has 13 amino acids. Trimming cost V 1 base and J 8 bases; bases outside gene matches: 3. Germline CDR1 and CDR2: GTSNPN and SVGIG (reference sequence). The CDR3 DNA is TGTGCCTGGAGTGGGACAGGGGGCGAAGGCTACACCTTC. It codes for CAWSGTGGEGYTF.

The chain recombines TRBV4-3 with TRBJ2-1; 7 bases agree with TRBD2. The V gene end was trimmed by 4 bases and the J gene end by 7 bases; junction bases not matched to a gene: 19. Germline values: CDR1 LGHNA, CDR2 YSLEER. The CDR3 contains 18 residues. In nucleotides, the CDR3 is TGCGCCAGCAGCCCAAACCCACGGACTAGAAATTTGAAAAATGAGCAGTTCTTC. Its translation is CASSPNPRTRNLKNEQFF.

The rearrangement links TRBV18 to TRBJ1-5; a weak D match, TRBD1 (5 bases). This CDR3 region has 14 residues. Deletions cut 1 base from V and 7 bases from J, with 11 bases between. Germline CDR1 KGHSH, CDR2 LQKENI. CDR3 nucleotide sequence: TGTGCCAGCTCACCACTAAGGGGAGGGCAGCCCCAGCATTTT. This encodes CASSPLRGGQPQHF.